The subject of this entry is one T cell receptor beta chain. Antigen: not known. Profiling relied on immunoSEQ multiplex PCR, and the TCRdb table lists in-frame clones only, not all of them. The sample records about 12,000 clones, around 80% being singletons. The record originates from a study of tumor-infiltrating lymphocytes in localized non-small cell lung cancer. As for the study in general: From each patient, both tumor and uninvolved lung, non-adjacent to tumor, were sampled.

Findings and limits, study-wide: Only some patients had TCR sequencing, depending on available tissue.

Germline lookup yields CDR1 MNHNS and CDR2 SASEGT. The CDR3 is 15 amino acids. V shed 2 bases and J shed 3 bases, with 8 bases lying between them. The chain couples TRBV6-1 to TRBJ2-6; D is uncertain. The TCR comes from a human donor with non-small cell lung cancer. Sample: lung tumor tissue. CDR3 sequence: CASSERLGGANVLTF. CDR3 DNA sequence: TGTGCCAGCAGTGAAAGGCTGGGTGGGGCCAACGTCCTGACTTTC.